One sample yielded the 32 T cell receptor beta chains listed below, sequenced in a study of blood T cell repertoires in COVID-19. Sequencing used immunoSEQ multiplex PCR; TCRdb keeps in-frame clones, though not all of them. The sample shows some 250,000 clones, about 82% of them seen only once. The sequenced sample was peripheral blood. Receptors were obtained from a man older than 75 with acute or convalescent COVID-19.

This chain links TRBV4-2 with TRBJ1-4, with D unresolved. CDR1 and CDR2 from the germline V gene are LGHNA and YNFKEQ. Between the trimmed V and J ends, which lost 5 bases and 5 bases, there was a span of 9 bases. The CDR3 is 13 residues long. As DNA, the CDR3 is TGTGCCAGCAGCTCGGACTTCAATGAAAAACTGTTTTTT. Residues: CASSSDFNEKLFF.

This chain connects TRBV3-1 (or the pseudogene TRBV3-2) to TRBJ1-1, with a possible D match to TRBD1 (6 bases). Trimming left V 2 bases short and J 0 bases short, with 16 bases between. Germline CDR1 LGHDT, CDR2 YNNKEL (reference sequence). The CDR3 consists of 17 residues. The DNA for the CDR3 is TGTGCCAGCAGCCAACCCCGGGACACTTTCATGAACACTGAAGCTTTCTTT. Amino acid sequence: CASSQPRDTFMNTEAFF.

This clone appeared once. The chain is built from TRBV6-5 and TRBJ2-7; TRBD1 matches 12 bases. The junction had 5 bases not matched to a gene; V was cut back by 0 bases and J by 5 bases. The CDR3 length is 16 residues. Germline V CDR1 and CDR2: MNHEY, SVGAGI. CDR3: CASSYSAGQGANEQYF. In DNA, the CDR3 is TGTGCCAGCAGTTACTCGGCGGGACAGGGGGCCAACGAGCAGTACTTC.

The J gene is TRBJ2-1, the V gene TRBV10-2; TRBD2 matches at 10 bases. After removal of 2 bases from V and 0 bases from J, the junction contained 10 bases not matched to a gene. There are 19 residues in the CDR3. Germline V gives CDR1 WSHSY, CDR2 SAAADI. DNA for the CDR3: TGCGCCAGCAGTGAGGGATGGGAGCGGGGGGGTAGCTCCTACAATGAGCAGTTCTTC. This translates into CASSEGWERGGSSYNEQFF.

This clone turned up a few times. The chain uses TRBV3-1 (or the pseudogene TRBV3-2) and TRBJ2-2; 7 nucleotides agree with TRBD1. The CDR3 is made up of 17 amino acids. J lost 7 bases, V lost 0 bases, and 11 bases had no gene match. Per the germline V gene, CDR1 is LGHDT and CDR2 is YNNKEL (reference sequence). DNA for the CDR3: TGTGCCAGCAGCCAAGAGGCACAGGGGTTACGGGGCGGGGAGCTGTTTTTT. Its translation is CASSQEAQGLRGGELFF.

V usage is TRBV5-1 and J usage is TRBJ1-2; 8 nucleotides agree with TRBD1. After removal of 7 bases from V and 7 bases from J, the junction contained 9 bases not matched to a gene. Germline values: CDR1 SGHRS, CDR2 YFSETQ. This CDR3 is 13 amino acids long. CDR3 nucleotides: TGCGCCAGCGGGGGACAGGTAGGAAGTGGCTACACCTTC. Translating it yields CASGGQVGSGYTF.

This chain uses TRBV9 with TRBJ2-7; maybe TRBD1 (6 bases). The CDR3 covers 12 residues. Germline CDR1 SGDLS, CDR2 YYNGEE. The V gene lost 4 bases and the J gene lost 7 bases, with 12 bases spanning the gap. The CDR3 DNA reads TGTGCCAGCAGCCGCCTTAGGGGGGAGCAGTACTTC. It is translated as CASSRLRGEQYF.

As regards this clone: Other DNA sequences of this sample code for an identical CDR3. The chain employs TRBV2 and TRBJ1-6; TRBD1 aligns across 7 bases. Germline CDR1 is SNHLY and CDR2 is FYNNEI. Trimming took 6 bases from V and 7 from J; bases not matched to a gene: 3. CDR3 length: 13 amino acids. The CDR3, as DNA: TGTGCCAGCAGGGGACAGCCCAATTCACCCCTCCACTTT. Translation: CASRGQPNSPLHF.

The chain joins TRBV2 to TRBJ2-7; TRBD1 matches 9 bases. This CDR3 spans 13 amino acids. V lost 9 bases to trimming and J lost 4 bases; unmatched junction nucleotides: 7. Germline assignment: CDR1 SNHLY and CDR2 FYNNEI. Written as DNA, the CDR3 is TGTGCCAGGCAACAGGGGGCAGGGTACGAGCAGTACTTC. Amino acids: CARQQGAGYEQYF. The full variable domain, completed using reference TRBV2 and TRBJ2-7, is EPEVTQTPSHQVTQMGQEVILRCVPISNHLYFYWYRQILGQKVEFLVSFYNNEISEKSEIFDDQFSVERPDGSNFTLKIRSTKLEDSAMYFCARQQGAGYEQYFGPGTRLTVT.

Note on this clone: This CDR3 is also generated by other DNA sequences in the sample. The chain joins TRBV18 to TRBJ1-5, with D perhaps matching TRBD1 (5 bases). The CDR3 length is 14 residues. CDR1 is KGHSH and CDR2 is LQKENI in the germline V gene. The V gene lost 6 bases and the J gene lost 4 bases, with 13 bases spanning the gap. The CDR3 sequence: CASSPPGGNQPQHF. For the CDR3, the DNA is TGTGCCAGCTCCCCTCCGGGGGGAAATCAGCCCCAGCATTTT.

The chain recombines TRBV5-8 with TRBJ2-2, with 8 nucleotides matching TRBD2. This CDR3 comprises 15 residues. Trimming cost V 4 bases and J 0 bases; bases outside gene matches: 2. Per the germline V gene, CDR1 is SGHTS and CDR2 is YDEGEE. CDR3 loop: CASSISGANTGELFF. CDR3 bases: TGTGCCAGCAGCATTAGCGGGGCGAACACCGGGGAGCTGTTTTTT.

The chain uses TRBV19 and TRBJ2-2, with a tentative D call TRBD1 (6 bases). V lost 2 bases and J lost 7, with 11 bases in between. From germline, CDR1 is LNHDA and CDR2 SQIVND (reference sequence). The CDR3 has 14 residues. The CDR3 DNA is TGTGCCAGTAGTATACAGGGGAAGGGCGGGGAGCTGTTTTTT. It specifies CASSIQGKGGELFF. The full variable domain, with the rest looked up from reference TRBV19 and TRBJ2-2, is DGGITQSPKYLFRKEGQNVTLSCEQNLNHDAMYWYRQDPGQGLRLIYYSQIVNDFQKGDIAEGYSVSREKKESFPLTVTSAQKNPTAFYLCASSIQGKGGELFFGEGSRLTVL.

This rearrangement joins TRBV6-1 to TRBJ2-1, with 7 bases that match TRBD2. The CDR3 covers 17 residues. Germline trimming cut 4 bases from V and 1 base from J; bases unmatched to any gene: 10. Germline lookup yields CDR1 MNHNS and CDR2 SASEGT. CDR3 sequence reads: CASSGHTGLPSYNEQFF. The CDR3 DNA is TGTGCCAGCAGTGGGCACACGGGACTACCTTCCTACAATGAGCAGTTCTTC.

V and J are TRBV9 and TRBJ2-2; 13 nucleotides line up with TRBD2. This CDR3 spans 21 amino acids. The ends lost 0 bases at V and 4 bases at J; junction bases unmatched: 15. CDR1 and CDR2 from the germline V gene are SGDLS and YYNGEE. The DNA for the CDR3 is TGTGCCAGCAGCGTAGTAGGACTAGCGGGAGTGGCAGGGCGCGGCACCGGGGAGCTGTTTTTT. Translated: CASSVVGLAGVAGRGTGELFF. Variable domain in full (rest from reference TRBV9 and TRBJ2-2): DSGVTQTPKHLITATGQRVTLRCSPRSGDLSVYWYQQSLDQGLQFLIQYYNGEERAKGNILERFSAQQFPDLHSELNLSSLELGDSALYFCASSVVGLAGVAGRGTGELFFGEGSRLTVL.

The chain employs TRBV10-3 and TRBJ1-1; TRBD1 is a possible D gene (5 bases). Germline V CDR1 and CDR2: ENHRY, SYGVKD. This CDR3 region has 14 residues. Trimming took 6 bases from V and 4 from J, leaving 15 bases between them. The CDR3 is CAIRVDQGRTEAFF. DNA for the CDR3: TGTGCCATCAGAGTAGACCAGGGTCGCACTGAAGCTTTCTTT.

The rearrangement joins TRBV7-2 to TRBJ2-1; TRBD1 matches 7 bases. CDR1 is SGHTA and CDR2 is FQGNSA in the germline V gene. The CDR3 runs to 15 residues. The V and J ends lost 5 bases and 2 bases, in that order; junction bases with no gene match: 6. The CDR3 loop reads CASSPGTDPYNEQFF. The CDR3 nucleotides are TGTGCCAGCAGCCCCGGGACAGATCCCTACAATGAGCAGTTCTTC.

This sequence joins TRBV5-1 and TRBJ2-1, with D hard to call. CDR1 is SGHRS and CDR2 is YFSETQ in the germline V gene. V gave up 0 bases and J gave up 6 bases, with 13 bases separating them. There are 15 residues in the CDR3. The CDR3 bases are TGCGCCAGCAGCTTGGGGCAGGTCCCCGGCAATGAGCAGTTCTTC. Protein sequence: CASSLGQVPGNEQFF.

V gene TRBV29-1 combines with J gene TRBJ2-2; 8 bases are a match to TRBD2. Per the germline V gene, CDR1 is SQVTM and CDR2 is ANQGSEA. J gave up 6 bases and V 0 bases, and 9 bases lay outside the gene matches. The CDR3 is 16 residues long. The DNA of the CDR3 is TGCAGCGTTGAAGATCTCGGGGGGGATTACGCCGGGGAGCTGTTTTTT. Protein product: CSVEDLGGDYAGELFF.

V is TRBV2 and J is TRBJ1-1; 9 bases are shared with TRBD1. CDR3 size: 11 residues. In germline, CDR1 is SNHLY, CDR2 FYNNEI. After removal of 10 bases from V and 11 bases from J, the junction contained 8 bases not matched to a gene. The CDR3 region has the DNA TGTGCCACCAGACAGGGGGGTCAGGCTTTCTTT. Translating gives CATRQGGQAFF.

The genes are TRBV11-2 and TRBJ2-3; D not resolved. CDR1 and CDR2 (germline): SGHAT, FQNNGV. The CDR3 consists of 17 residues. V was trimmed by 2 bases and J by 0 bases, leaving 15 bases between them. The CDR3 here is CASSLWAARSSTDTQYF. The DNA for the CDR3 is TGTGCCAGCAGCTTATGGGCAGCCCGCTCCAGCACAGATACGCAGTATTTT.

The rearrangement links TRBV6-2 or TRBV6-3 to TRBJ2-7; 9 nucleotides match TRBD1. The CDR3 has 14 amino acids. Germline CDR1 and CDR2: MNHEY and SVGEGT. Trimming removed 6 bases from V and 3 bases from J; junction bases left unmatched: 6. For the CDR3, the DNA is TGTGCCAGCAGCCGGGACAGGGTAGGCTACGAGCAGTACTTC. Amino acid sequence: CASSRDRVGYEQYF.

V is TRBV6-5 and J is TRBJ1-2; D unresolved. The CDR3 sequence is 13 residues long. V gave up 6 bases and J gave up 7 bases, with 15 bases separating them. Germline CDR1 is MNHEY and CDR2 is SVGAGI. The CDR3, as DNA: TGTGCCAGCAGGGGGAGCCTGGATTCTGGCTACACCTTC. This encodes CASRGSLDSGYTF.

The CDR3 DNA reads TGTGCCAGTAGTGATTCAGGGTATAGCAATCAGCCCCAGCATTTT. Protein sequence: CASSDSGYSNQPQHF. This rearrangement joins TRBV19 to TRBJ1-5, with D tentatively TRBD1 (5 bases). The V end was cut by 5 bases, the J end by 0 bases, with 11 bases between. Germline-derived CDR1 and CDR2 are LNHDA and SQIVND (reference sequence). The CDR3 totals 15 residues.

V gene TRBV12-3 or TRBV12-4 combines with J gene TRBJ2-7, with D unclear. The CDR3 totals 11 residues. Trimming removed 0 bases at V and 6 bases at J, with 3 bases between. The CDR3 bases are TGTGCCAGCAGTTTAGCGCGCGAGCAGTACTTC. This translates into CASSLAREQYF.

This clone appeared once. The V and J genes are TRBV18 and TRBJ2-7; 10 bases agree with TRBD1. Per the germline V gene, CDR1 is KGHSH and CDR2 is LQKENI. J gave up 6 bases and V 5 bases, and 4 bases lay outside the gene matches. The length of the CDR3 is 13 residues. The CDR3 is CASSARDRGEQYF. CDR3 nucleotides: TGTGCCAGCTCAGCCCGGGACAGGGGCGAGCAGTACTTC. The whole variable domain, filled in from reference TRBV18 and TRBJ2-7, reads NAGVMQNPRHLVRRRGQEARLRCSPMKGHSHVYWYRQLPEEGLKFMVYLQKENIIDESGMPKERFSAEFPKEGPSILRIQQVVRGDSAAYFCASSARDRGEQYFGPGTRLTVT.

The V gene is TRBV6-5, the J gene TRBJ2-1; 11 bases map to TRBD1. The CDR3 is 15 amino acids. V shed 7 bases, J shed 4 bases, and the junction held 6 bases outside the gene matches. CDR1 MNHEY and CDR2 SVGAGI come from the germline V gene. CDR3 nucleotide sequence: TGTGCCAGCATTTCCGGGACAGGGGGTTACAATGAGCAGTTCTTC. This codes for CASISGTGGYNEQFF.

The chain uses TRBV9 and TRBJ1-5; TRBD1 is a possible D gene (6 bases). The CDR3 consists of 14 residues. Trimming removed 4 bases from V and 3 bases from J, with 11 bases in between. The germline V gene encodes CDR1 SGDLS and CDR2 YYNGEE. The CDR3 region is CASSPGQTNQPQHF. DNA of the CDR3: TGTGCCAGCAGCCCAGGACAGACCAATCAGCCCCAGCATTTT.

The CDR3 reads CASSYSGGGSNQPQHF. DNA for the CDR3: TGTGCCAGCAGTTACTCTGGGGGAGGTTCCAATCAGCCCCAGCATTTT. This chain links TRBV6-2 or TRBV6-3 with TRBJ1-5, with a weak D call TRBD1 (5 bases). V was cut by 0 bases and J by 3 bases, with 12 bases left in between. The CDR3 loop spans 16 amino acids. CDR1 and CDR2 from the germline V gene are MNHEY and SVGEGT.

The chain combines TRBV7-9 with TRBJ2-7, with TRBD1 matching over 9 bases. The CDR3 totals 17 residues. Germline CDR1 reads SEHNR; CDR2 reads FQNEAQ (reference sequence). V lost 5 bases, J lost 3 bases, and 14 bases stayed unmatched. The CDR3 here is CASSDRFPGTGNYEQYF. The CDR3 DNA reads as TGTGCCAGCAGCGATAGGTTCCCCGGGACAGGGAACTACGAGCAGTACTTC. Together with reference TRBV7-9 and TRBJ2-7, the CDR3 gives the full variable domain: DTGVSQNPRHKITKRGQNVTFRCDPISEHNRLYWYRQTLGQGPEFLTYFQNEAQLEKSRLLSDRFSAERPKGSFSTLEIQRTEQGDSAMYLCASSDRFPGTGNYEQYFGPGTRLTVT.

V gene TRBV28 combines with J gene TRBJ1-5, with D possibly TRBD1 on 6 matching bases. Germline assignment: CDR1 MDHEN and CDR2 SYDVKM. The CDR3 length is 15 residues. Trimming cost V 2 bases and J 6 bases, with 14 bases left between them. CDR3 DNA: TGTGCCAGCAGTTTACGACAGGTGGTTGGTCAGCCCCAGCATTTT. It specifies CASSLRQVVGQPQHF.

J is TRBJ1-3 and V is TRBV18; 8 nucleotides match TRBD1. CDR3 length equals 18 residues. V trimming: 5 bases; J trimming: 0 bases; junction bases outside the gene matches: 12. The germline V gene encodes CDR1 KGHSH and CDR2 LQKENI. The CDR3 loop is CASSIIPGQADSGNTIYF. The CDR3 DNA follows: TGTGCCAGCTCAATAATCCCGGGACAGGCCGACTCTGGAAACACCATATATTTT.

The chain carries TRBV5-1 and TRBJ1-4; D might be TRBD1 (6 bases). The CDR3 length is 15 residues. The ends were cut back, 4 bases at V and 7 bases at J, with 17 bases in the middle. Germline values: CDR1 SGHRS, CDR2 YFSETQ. The CDR3 here is CASSTAGAASEKLFF. DNA for the CDR3: TGCGCCAGCAGCACGGCAGGGGCGGCTTCTGAAAAACTGTTTTTT. The variable domain in full, completed from reference TRBV5-1 and TRBJ1-4, reads KAGVTQTPRYLIKTRGQQVTLSCSPISGHRSVSWYQQTPGQGLQFLFEYFSETQRNKGNFPGRFSGRQFSNSRSEMNVSTLELGDSALYLCASSTAGAASEKLFFGSGTQLSVL.